Following are 8 T cell receptor beta chains from one sample sequenced in a study of technical replicates of blood from a handful of donors. Assay used: immunoSEQ multiplex PCR; TCRdb lists only in-frame clones, some missing. The data show some 75,000 clones, approximately 96% seen once. Material for sequencing was T cells isolated from PBMCs. The receptors come from a human donor in good health.

The count of this clone is one. The chain combines TRBV4-2 with TRBJ2-3, with D tentatively TRBD2 (5 bases). Germline CDR1 LGHNA, CDR2 YNFKEQ. The CDR3 is 15 amino acids. V gave up 1 base and J gave up 0 bases, with 8 bases separating them. CDR3 nucleotide sequence: TGTGCCAGCAGCCAAGGGAGCGGAAGCACAGATACGCAGTATTTT. It codes for CASSQGSGSTDTQYF.

The rearrangement links TRBV18 to TRBJ1-2; D is possibly TRBD1 (5 bases). Germline CDR1 KGHSH, CDR2 LQKENI. Trimming removed 6 bases at V and 4 bases at J, with 12 bases between. This CDR3 is built from 13 residues. CDR3 nucleotides: TGTGCCAGCTCCCTCGACAGACTCTATGGCTACACCTTC. Translation gives CASSLDRLYGYTF.

The V call is TRBV28, the J call TRBJ2-1; 11 bases align to TRBD2. Germline CDR1 is MDHEN and CDR2 is SYDVKM. This CDR3 comprises 16 residues. Trimming at V came to 5 bases and at J to 9 bases, leaving 12 bases not matched to a gene. In nucleotides, the CDR3 is TGTGCCAGCAGTCCCTCCTTACTAGCGGGAGATGGTGAGCAGTTCTTC. Its protein product is CASSPSLLAGDGEQFF. Filled out from reference TRBV28 and TRBJ2-1, the complete variable domain reads DVKVTQSSRYLVKRTGEKVFLECVQDMDHENMFWYRQDPGLGLRLIYFSYDVKMKEKGDIPEGYSVSREKKERFSLILESASTNQTSMYLCASSPSLLAGDGEQFFGPGTRLTVL.

The rearrangement uses TRBV19 and TRBJ2-2, with a possible D match to TRBD1 (5 bases). This CDR3 is built from 14 residues. With 8 bases removed from V and 0 bases from J, the gap between germline ends came to 10 bases. Germline lookup yields CDR1 LNHDA and CDR2 SQIVND (reference sequence). The CDR3 protein is CASGASANTGELFF. The CDR3, as DNA: TGTGCCAGTGGGGCGTCAGCGAACACCGGGGAGCTGTTTTTT.

This chain links TRBV6-5 with TRBJ2-6, with D tentatively TRBD2 (5 bases). This CDR3 spans 15 amino acids. Trimming pared 4 bases from V and 2 bases from J, leaving 9 bases between. Germline V gives CDR1 MNHEY, CDR2 SVGAGI. The CDR3 DNA is TGTGCCAGCAGTTCCGGGATAGCTGGGGCCAACGTCCTGACTTTC. As protein: CASSSGIAGANVLTF.

This sequence joins TRBV4-2 and TRBJ2-7; D perhaps matches TRBD1 (5 bases). The CDR3 loop spans 16 amino acids. V was shortened by 2 bases and J by 0 bases, with 14 bases between the two germline ends. CDR1 is LGHNA and CDR2 is YNFKEQ in the germline V gene. DNA of the CDR3: TGTGCCAGCAGCCAAAGGGGCGAGCCCTCCTCCTACGAGCAGTACTTC. This encodes CASSQRGEPSSYEQYF.

The V gene is TRBV18, the J gene TRBJ2-7; tentative D call: TRBD1 (6 bases). The germline V gene encodes CDR1 KGHSH and CDR2 LQKENI. This CDR3 contains 14 residues. V lost 4 bases and J lost 4, with 14 bases in between. The CDR3 DNA reads TGTGCCAGCTCACACCGGGACAAAGGATACGAGCAGTACTTC. This sequence encodes CASSHRDKGYEQYF. Filled out from reference TRBV18 and TRBJ2-7, the complete variable domain reads NAGVMQNPRHLVRRRGQEARLRCSPMKGHSHVYWYRQLPEEGLKFMVYLQKENIIDESGMPKERFSAEFPKEGPSILRIQQVVRGDSAAYFCASSHRDKGYEQYFGPGTRLTVT.

The V gene is TRBV11-2, the J gene TRBJ2-7; TRBD2 aligns across 7 bases. The CDR3 is made up of 16 amino acids. Trimming at V came to 0 bases and at J to 1 base, leaving 6 bases not matched to a gene. Germline CDR1 SGHAT, CDR2 FQNNGV. CDR3 sequence reads: CASSLDGTIPSYEQYF. The CDR3 DNA reads as TGTGCCAGCAGCTTAGATGGGACTATCCCATCCTACGAGCAGTACTTC. The full variable domain, in which reference TRBV11-2 and TRBJ2-7 provide the parts outside the CDR3, is EAGVAQSPRYKIIEKRQSVAFWCNPISGHATLYWYQQILGQGPKLLIQFQNNGVVDDSQLPKDRFSAERLKGVDSTLKIQPAKLEDSAVYLCASSLDGTIPSYEQYFGPGTRLTVT.